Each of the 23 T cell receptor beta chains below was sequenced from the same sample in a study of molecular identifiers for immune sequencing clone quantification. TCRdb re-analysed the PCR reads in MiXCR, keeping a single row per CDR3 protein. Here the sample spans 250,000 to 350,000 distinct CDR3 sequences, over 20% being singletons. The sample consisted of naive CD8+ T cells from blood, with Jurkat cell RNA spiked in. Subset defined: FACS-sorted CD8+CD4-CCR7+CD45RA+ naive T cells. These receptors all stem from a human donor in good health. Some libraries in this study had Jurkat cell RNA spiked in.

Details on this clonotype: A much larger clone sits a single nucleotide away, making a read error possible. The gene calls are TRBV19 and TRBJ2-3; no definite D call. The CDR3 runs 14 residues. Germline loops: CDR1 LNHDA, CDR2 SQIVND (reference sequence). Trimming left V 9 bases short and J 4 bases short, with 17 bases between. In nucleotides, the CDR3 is TGTGCCAGCCGAATGTGGCTCGACCCAGATACGCAGTATTTT. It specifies CASRMWLDPDTQYF.

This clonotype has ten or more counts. CDR3 nucleotides: TGTGCCAGCAGCTCCATAATAGGGGGCGCGGATGGCGGGAGTACCAAAAACATTCAGTACTTC. This sequence encodes CASSSIIGGADGGSTKNIQYF. The V and J genes are TRBV7-9 and TRBJ2-4; D assignment may be TRBD1 or TRBD2 (7 bases each). Trimming removed 4 bases at V and 2 bases at J, with 30 bases between. There are 21 residues in the CDR3. Germline V gene sequence: CDR1 SEHNR, CDR2 FQNEAQ (reference sequence).

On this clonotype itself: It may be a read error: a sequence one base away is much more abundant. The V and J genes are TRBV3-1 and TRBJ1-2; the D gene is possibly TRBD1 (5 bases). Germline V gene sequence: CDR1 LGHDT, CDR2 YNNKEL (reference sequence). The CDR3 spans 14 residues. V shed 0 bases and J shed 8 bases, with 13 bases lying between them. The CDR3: CASSQDREFQGYTF. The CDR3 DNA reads TGTGCCAGCAGCCAAGACAGGGAGTTCCAAGGCTACACCTTC.

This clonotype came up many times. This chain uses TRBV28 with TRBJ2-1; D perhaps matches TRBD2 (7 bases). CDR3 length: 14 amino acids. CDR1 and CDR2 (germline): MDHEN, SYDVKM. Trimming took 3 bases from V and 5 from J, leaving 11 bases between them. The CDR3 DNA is TGTGCCAGCAGTTTCCGGGGGGCTCACAATGAGCAGTTCTTC. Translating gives CASSFRGAHNEQFF.

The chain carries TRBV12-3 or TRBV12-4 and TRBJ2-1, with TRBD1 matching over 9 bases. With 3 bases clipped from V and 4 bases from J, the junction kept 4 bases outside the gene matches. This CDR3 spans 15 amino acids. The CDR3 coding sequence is TGTGCCAGCAGTTTGGTGGACAGGGGATACAATGAGCAGTTCTTC. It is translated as CASSLVDRGYNEQFF.

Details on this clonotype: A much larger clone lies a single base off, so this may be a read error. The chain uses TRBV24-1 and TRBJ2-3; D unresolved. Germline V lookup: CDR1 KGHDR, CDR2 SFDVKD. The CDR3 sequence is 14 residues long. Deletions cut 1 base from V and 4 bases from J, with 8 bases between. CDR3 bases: TGTGCCACCAGTGATTTTCCCAGCGCAGATACGCAGTATTTT. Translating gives CATSDFPSADTQYF.

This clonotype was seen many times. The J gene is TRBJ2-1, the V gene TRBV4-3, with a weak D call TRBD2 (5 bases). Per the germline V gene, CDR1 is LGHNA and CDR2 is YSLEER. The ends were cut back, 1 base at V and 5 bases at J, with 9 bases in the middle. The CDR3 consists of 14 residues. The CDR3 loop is CASSQGGLDNEQFF. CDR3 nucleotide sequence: TGCGCCAGCAGCCAAGGAGGGCTAGACAATGAGCAGTTCTTC.

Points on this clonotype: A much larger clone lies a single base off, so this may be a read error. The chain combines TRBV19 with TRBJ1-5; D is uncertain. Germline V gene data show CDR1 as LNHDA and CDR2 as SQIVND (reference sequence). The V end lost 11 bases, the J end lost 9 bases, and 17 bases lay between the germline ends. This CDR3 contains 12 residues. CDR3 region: CASHVGILPQHF. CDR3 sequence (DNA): TGTGCCTCCCACGTGGGGATTCTGCCCCAGCATTTT.

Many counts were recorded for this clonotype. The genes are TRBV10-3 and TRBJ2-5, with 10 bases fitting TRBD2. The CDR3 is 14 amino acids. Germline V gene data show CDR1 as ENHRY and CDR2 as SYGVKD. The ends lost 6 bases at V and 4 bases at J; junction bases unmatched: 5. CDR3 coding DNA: TGTGCCATCAGCACAGCGGGGGGGGTAGAGACCCAGTACTTC. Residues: CAISTAGGVETQYF.

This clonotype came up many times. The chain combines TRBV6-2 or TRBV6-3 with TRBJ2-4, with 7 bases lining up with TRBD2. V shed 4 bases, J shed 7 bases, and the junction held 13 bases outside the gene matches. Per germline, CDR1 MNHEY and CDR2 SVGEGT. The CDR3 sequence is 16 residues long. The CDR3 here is CASSSRDYLPANIQYF. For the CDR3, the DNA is TGTGCCAGCAGTTCCCGGGACTACCTCCCTGCGAACATTCAGTACTTC.

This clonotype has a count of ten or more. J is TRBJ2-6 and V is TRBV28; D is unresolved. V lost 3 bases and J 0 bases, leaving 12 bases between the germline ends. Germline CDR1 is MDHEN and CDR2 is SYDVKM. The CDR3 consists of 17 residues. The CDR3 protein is CASSFRASYSGANVLTF. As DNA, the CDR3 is TGTGCCAGCAGTTTTAGGGCTAGTTACTCTGGGGCCAACGTCCTGACTTTC.

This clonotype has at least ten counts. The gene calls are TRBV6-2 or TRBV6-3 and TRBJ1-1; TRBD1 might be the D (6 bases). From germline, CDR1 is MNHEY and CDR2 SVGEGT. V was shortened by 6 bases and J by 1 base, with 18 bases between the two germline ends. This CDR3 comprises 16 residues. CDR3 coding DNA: TGTGCCAGCAGCTTGGGGGCCGGGTCCCCGAACACTGAAGCTTTCTTT. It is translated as CASSLGAGSPNTEAFF.

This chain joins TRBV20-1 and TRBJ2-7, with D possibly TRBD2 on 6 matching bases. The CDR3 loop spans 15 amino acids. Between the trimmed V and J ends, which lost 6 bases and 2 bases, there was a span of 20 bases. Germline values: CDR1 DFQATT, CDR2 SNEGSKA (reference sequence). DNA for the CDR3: TGCAGTGCGGGGGACTCTCAGGAAGCGACCTACGAGCAGTACTTC. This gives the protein CSAGDSQEATYEQYF.

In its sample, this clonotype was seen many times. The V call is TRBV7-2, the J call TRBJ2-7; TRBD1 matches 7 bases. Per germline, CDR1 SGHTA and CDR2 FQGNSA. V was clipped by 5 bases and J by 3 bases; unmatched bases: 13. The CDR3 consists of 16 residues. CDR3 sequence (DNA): TGTGCCAGCAGCGAGTCCGGGACAGATAATCTCTACGAGCAGTACTTC. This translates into CASSESGTDNLYEQYF. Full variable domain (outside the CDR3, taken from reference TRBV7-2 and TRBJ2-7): GAGVSQSPSNKVTEKGKDVELRCDPISGHTALYWYRQSLGQGLEFLIYFQGNSAPDKSGLPSDRFSAERTGGSVSTLTIQRTQQEDSAVYLCASSESGTDNLYEQYFGPGTRLTVT.

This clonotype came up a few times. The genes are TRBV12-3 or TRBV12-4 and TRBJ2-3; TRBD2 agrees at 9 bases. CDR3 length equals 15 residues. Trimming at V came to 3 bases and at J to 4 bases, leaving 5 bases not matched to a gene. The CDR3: CASSFGGGASDTQYF. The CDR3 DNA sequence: TGTGCCAGCAGTTTCGGCGGGGGGGCTTCAGATACGCAGTATTTT.

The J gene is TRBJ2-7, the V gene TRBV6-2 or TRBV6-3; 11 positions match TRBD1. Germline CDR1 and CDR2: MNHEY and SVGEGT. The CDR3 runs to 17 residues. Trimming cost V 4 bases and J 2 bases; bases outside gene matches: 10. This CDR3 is CASSCVGPGQGAYEQYF. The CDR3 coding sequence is TGTGCCAGCAGTTGCGTTGGACCGGGACAGGGGGCCTACGAGCAGTACTTC.

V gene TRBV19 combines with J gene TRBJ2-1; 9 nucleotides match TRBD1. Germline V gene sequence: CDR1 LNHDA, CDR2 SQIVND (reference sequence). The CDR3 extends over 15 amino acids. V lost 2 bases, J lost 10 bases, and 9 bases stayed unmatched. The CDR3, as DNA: TGTGCCAGTAGTATATGGACAGGGGTTTCCTACGAGCAGTTCTTC. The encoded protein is CASSIWTGVSYEQFF.

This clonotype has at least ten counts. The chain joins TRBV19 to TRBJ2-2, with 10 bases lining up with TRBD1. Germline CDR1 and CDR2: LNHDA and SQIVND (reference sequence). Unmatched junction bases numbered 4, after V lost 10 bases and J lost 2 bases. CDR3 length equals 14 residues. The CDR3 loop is CAIGTGVNTGELFF. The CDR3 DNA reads TGTGCCATCGGGACAGGGGTCAACACCGGGGAGCTGTTTTTT. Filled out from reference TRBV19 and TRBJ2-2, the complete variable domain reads DGGITQSPKYLFRKEGQNVTLSCEQNLNHDAMYWYRQDPGQGLRLIYYSQIVNDFQKGDIAEGYSVSREKKESFPLTVTSAQKNPTAFYLCAIGTGVNTGELFFGEGSRLTVL.

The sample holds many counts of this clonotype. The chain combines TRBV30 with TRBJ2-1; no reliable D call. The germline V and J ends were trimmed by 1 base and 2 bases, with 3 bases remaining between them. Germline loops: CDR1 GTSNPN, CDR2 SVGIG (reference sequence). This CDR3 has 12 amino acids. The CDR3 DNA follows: TGTGCCTGGAGTGAACCCTACAATGAGCAGTTCTTC. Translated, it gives CAWSEPYNEQFF.

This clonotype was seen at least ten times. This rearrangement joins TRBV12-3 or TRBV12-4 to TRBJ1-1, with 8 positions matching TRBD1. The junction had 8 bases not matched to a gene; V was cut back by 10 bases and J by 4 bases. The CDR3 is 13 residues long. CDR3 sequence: CATKQGGSTEAFF. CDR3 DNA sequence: TGTGCCACCAAACAGGGGGGGTCCACTGAAGCTTTCTTT.

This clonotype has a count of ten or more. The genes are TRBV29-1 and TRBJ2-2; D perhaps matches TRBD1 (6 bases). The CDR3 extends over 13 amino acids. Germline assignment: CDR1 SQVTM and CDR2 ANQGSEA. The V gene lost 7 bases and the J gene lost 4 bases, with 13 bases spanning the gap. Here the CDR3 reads CSARGVGTGELFF. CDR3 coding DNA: TGCAGCGCCAGGGGCGTAGGCACCGGGGAGCTGTTTTTT.

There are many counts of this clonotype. CDR3 protein: CASSGLDTISFYEQYF. CDR3 nucleotides: TGTGCCAGCAGTGGATTAGACACGATATCTTTTTACGAGCAGTACTTC. V gene TRBV6-1 combines with J gene TRBJ2-7; no firm D call. CDR1 and CDR2 from the germline V gene are MNHNS and SASEGT. There are 16 residues in the CDR3. V lost 4 bases and J 4 bases, leaving 20 bases between the germline ends.

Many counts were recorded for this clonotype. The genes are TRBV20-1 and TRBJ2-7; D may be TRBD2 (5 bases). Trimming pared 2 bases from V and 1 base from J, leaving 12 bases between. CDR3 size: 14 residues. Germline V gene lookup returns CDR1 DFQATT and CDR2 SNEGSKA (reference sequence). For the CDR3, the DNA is TGCAGTGCTAGACGGCGGGCCCAATCCTACGAGCAGTACTTC. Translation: CSARRRAQSYEQYF.